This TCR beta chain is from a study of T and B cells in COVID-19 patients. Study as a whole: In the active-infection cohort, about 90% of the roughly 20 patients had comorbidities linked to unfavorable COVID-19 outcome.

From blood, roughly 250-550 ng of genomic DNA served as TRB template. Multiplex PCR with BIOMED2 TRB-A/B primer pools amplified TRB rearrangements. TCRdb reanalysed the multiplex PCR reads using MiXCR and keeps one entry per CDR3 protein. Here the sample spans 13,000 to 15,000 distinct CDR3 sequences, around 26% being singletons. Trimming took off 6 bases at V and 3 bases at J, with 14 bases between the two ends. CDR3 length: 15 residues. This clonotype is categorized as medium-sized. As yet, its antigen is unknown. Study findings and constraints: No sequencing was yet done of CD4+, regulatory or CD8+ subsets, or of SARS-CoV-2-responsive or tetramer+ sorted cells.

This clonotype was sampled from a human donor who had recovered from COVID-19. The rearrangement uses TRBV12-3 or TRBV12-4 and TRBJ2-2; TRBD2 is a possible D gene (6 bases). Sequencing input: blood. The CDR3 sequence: CASRLETGDTGELFF. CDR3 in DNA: TGTGCCAGCAGACTGGAGACGGGGGACACCGGGGAGCTGTTTTTT.